What follows is one TCR beta chain and its context. The sample originates from a study of control samples from healthy donors and cancer patients. This CDR3 contains 13 residues. Trimming took off 4 bases at V and 4 bases at J, with 11 bases between the two ends. The germline V gene encodes CDR1 SGHRS and CDR2 YFSETQ. This table comes from immunoSEQ multiplex PCR, and its TCRdb copy is limited to in-frame clones, with some not included. Among about 150,000 clones listed, 92% were seen once. The chain joins TRBV5-1 to TRBJ1-1; D remains ambiguous. Sequencing was carried out using blood. This clonotype was sampled from a woman aged 25 to 39 in good health. This chain's CDR3 is CASSDLMGTEAFF. As DNA, the CDR3 is TGCGCCAGCAGCGACCTGATGGGCACTGAAGCTTTCTTT.